This TCR beta chain appears in the sequencing data of a study of T cell responses to AZD1222 COVID-19 vaccine. Points from the study as a whole: Most donors were white British, females outnumbered males, and clonal diversity was possibly underestimated.

The CDR3 covers 16 residues. About this clone itself: Its antigen remains unidentified.

The assay was immunoSEQ multiplex PCR, and TCRdb's table has in-frame clones only and misses some. This table has some 110,000 clones, roughly 91% appearing once. The specimen was peripheral blood, collected 28 days after the second AZD1222 dose. This sequence was found in an adult who received the AZD1222 COVID-19 vaccine. The chain links TRBV21-1 to TRBJ2-1; TRBD1 is taken as the D call from the table, unchecked against the DNA. TRBV21-1 is a pseudogene locus. CDR3 nucleotides: TGTGCCAGCAGCAAAAGACAGGGGAAGAGGTACAATGAGCAGTTCTTC. Encoded protein: CASSKRQGKRYNEQFF.